These 8 T cell receptor beta chains came from one sample sequenced in a study of shared clonotypes between healthy human individuals. The protocol was immunoSEQ multiplex PCR, while the TCRdb copy is restricted to in-frame clones and leaves out a portion. The repertoire includes under 1,900,000 clones, 98% to 99% of them detected once, and around 0.38% sits in the top ten. The material sequenced was naive CD4+ T cells sorted from blood. Specified subset: CD45RA+ positively selected. These receptor sequences come from a man younger than 45 in good health.

This clone was observed once. This chain links TRBV6-5 with TRBJ2-2; D remains unclear. V dropped 0 bases and J dropped 6 bases, with 14 bases sitting between them. This CDR3 comprises 16 residues. Germline values: CDR1 MNHEY, CDR2 SVGAGI. The CDR3 nucleotides read TGTGCCAGCAGTTACTCGACTTTGTTTGGGGCCGGGGAGCTGTTTTTT. It codes for CASSYSTLFGAGELFF.

The chain has TRBV5-4 and TRBJ1-1; 9 bases fit TRBD1. Germline loops: CDR1 SGHNT, CDR2 YYREEE (reference sequence). This CDR3 spans 15 amino acids. Trimming took 4 bases from V and 1 from J; bases not matched to a gene: 5. CDR3 sequence (DNA): TGTGCCAGCAGCCGGGGACAGGGATCGAACACTGAAGCTTTCTTT. This sequence encodes CASSRGQGSNTEAFF.

V is TRBV5-1 and J is TRBJ2-6, with D perhaps given as TRBD1 or TRBD2 (5 bases each). Trimming left V 4 bases short and J 2 bases short, with 13 bases between. This CDR3 region has 16 residues. Germline V gene lookup returns CDR1 SGHRS and CDR2 YFSETQ. This CDR3 is CASSDPQGPGANVLTF. DNA of the CDR3: TGCGCCAGCAGCGACCCCCAGGGACCTGGGGCCAACGTCCTGACTTTC.

The gene calls are TRBV19 and TRBJ2-2; D gene unclear. CDR3 length equals 14 residues. V lost 4 bases to trimming and J lost 9 bases, with 15 bases between them. Germline V CDR1 and CDR2: LNHDA, SQIVND (reference sequence). Here the CDR3 DNA reads TGTGCCAGTAGTAGGCCCCCTACCATCCGGGAGCTGTTTTTT. Its protein product is CASSRPPTIRELFF.

The rearrangement joins TRBV28 to TRBJ2-7; no clear D. In germline, CDR1 is MDHEN, CDR2 SYDVKM. The CDR3 loop spans 11 amino acids. Trimming removed 8 bases at V and 7 bases at J, with 12 bases between. This chain's CDR3 is CASGLRVEQYF. The CDR3 nucleotides are TGTGCCAGCGGCCTAAGAGTAGAGCAGTACTTC.

To note about this clone: Other nucleotide sequences from this sample produce the same CDR3. V usage is TRBV6-5 and J usage is TRBJ1-5, with TRBD1 identical over 8 bases. V lost 4 bases, J lost 6 bases, and 2 bases stayed unmatched. The germline V gene has CDR1 MNHEY and CDR2 SVGAGI. The CDR3 covers 13 residues. DNA for the CDR3: TGTGCCAGCAGTTCCGACAGGGGTCAGCCCCAGCATTTT. Amino acid sequence: CASSSDRGQPQHF.

J is TRBJ1-5 and V is TRBV2; D unresolved. The CDR3 has 16 amino acids. CDR1 is SNHLY, CDR2 FYNNEI, per germline. Trimming shortened V by 0 bases and J by 6 bases, and 15 bases separated the two germline ends. CDR3 amino acids: CASSEAWTDRVQPQHF. CDR3 DNA sequence: TGTGCCAGCAGTGAAGCATGGACCGATCGTGTTCAGCCCCAGCATTTT.

The DNA for the CDR3 is TGTGCCAGCACCTCTCCTCCAGAGGCCCGGCAAGAGACCCAGTACTTC. It translates to CASTSPPEARQETQYF. The rearrangement links TRBV28 to TRBJ2-5; D unresolved. Per germline, CDR1 MDHEN and CDR2 SYDVKM. Trimming removed 7 bases from V and 2 bases from J, with 20 bases in between. The CDR3 sequence is 16 residues long.